This TCR beta chain was retrieved from a study of blood T cell repertoires in COVID-19. The overall study: Specimens from acute and convalescent COVID-19 originated in the United States, Italy and Spain.

Germline V gene sequence: CDR1 KGHSH, CDR2 LQKENI. CDR3 size: 14 residues. Trimming removed 0 bases from V and 14 bases from J; junction bases left unmatched: 6. TCRdb's table, derived via immunoSEQ multiplex PCR, lists solely in-frame clones and lacks some. This table has 260,000 or so clones, about 87% appearing once. The J gene is TRBJ2-3, the V gene TRBV18; TRBD2 matches at 12 bases. The sample comprised peripheral blood. This clonotype was obtained from a human donor in a cohort sampled during active COVID-19. The CDR3 sequence: CASSPPASGGALYF. In DNA form, the CDR3 reads TGTGCCAGCTCACCACCGGCTAGCGGGGGGGCCCTGTATTTT.